Following are 32 T cell receptor beta chains from one sample sequenced in a study of human T cells and chemical hapten exposure. TCRdb processed the RACE reads anew with MiXCR; each CDR3 protein has one entry. Of about 120,000 distinct CDR3 sequences listed, 9.5% to 13% are singletons. Time point here: patch test 1, 2 weeks after DPC sensitization. Treatment given: therapeutic diphenylcyclopropenone sensitization with weekly scalp DPC. Here the sequenced sample was whole blood, taken in connection with sensitization to the hapten diphenylcyclopropenone (DPC). The receptors come from a woman aged 50 to 65 with alopecia areata. Some clones in this sample may be carry-over from other donors' samples.

The chain couples TRBV20-1 to TRBJ2-1; TRBD2 agrees at 7 bases. This CDR3 spans 15 amino acids. Germline loops: CDR1 DFQATT, CDR2 SNEGSKA (reference sequence). Unmatched junction bases numbered 7, after V lost 1 base and J lost 4 bases. CDR3 protein: CSARARSGVYNEQFF. In DNA, the CDR3 is TGCAGTGCTAGAGCAAGGAGCGGGGTTTACAATGAGCAGTTCTTC.

This clonotype was seen many times. This sequence joins TRBV27 and TRBJ1-6; 7 nucleotides match TRBD1. This CDR3 contains 15 residues. V shed 6 bases, J shed 6 bases, and the junction held 8 bases outside the gene matches. The V gene's germline CDR1 is MNHEY and CDR2 SMNVEV (reference sequence). The CDR3 sequence is CASSNRDSRNSPLHF. For the CDR3, the DNA is TGTGCCAGCAGCAACCGGGACAGCCGTAATTCACCCCTCCACTTT.

This clonotype was counted many times. CDR3 nucleotide sequence: TGTGCCAGCAGCCCCACTAGCGGGTCTTCCTACGAGCAGTACTTC. It encodes CASSPTSGSSYEQYF. J is TRBJ2-7 and V is TRBV5-4; 9 bases agree with TRBD2. This CDR3 comprises 15 residues. Germline V gene lookup returns CDR1 SGHNT and CDR2 YYREEE (reference sequence). Trimming took 4 bases from V and 1 from J; bases not matched to a gene: 6. Drawing the rest from reference TRBV5-4 and TRBJ2-7, the complete variable domain is ETGVTQSPTHLIKTRGQQVTLRCSSQSGHNTVSWYQQALGQGPQFIFQYYREEENGRGNFPPRFSGLQFPNYSSELNVNALELDDSALYLCASSPTSGSSYEQYFGPGTRLTVT.

This clonotype was picked up many times. V usage is TRBV9 and J usage is TRBJ1-1, with D unresolved. The V gene lost 6 bases and the J gene lost 0 bases, with 12 bases spanning the gap. The length of the CDR3 is 14 residues. Looked up from germline, CDR1 is SGDLS and CDR2 is YYNGEE. In DNA form, the CDR3 reads TGTGCCAGCAAAGCGAGAGGCATGAACACTGAAGCTTTCTTT. It encodes CASKARGMNTEAFF. The full variable domain, completed using reference TRBV9 and TRBJ1-1, is DSGVTQTPKHLITATGQRVTLRCSPRSGDLSVYWYQQSLDQGLQFLIQYYNGEERAKGNILERFSAQQFPDLHSELNLSSLELGDSALYFCASKARGMNTEAFFGQGTRLTVV.

J is TRBJ2-7 and V is TRBV12-3 or TRBV12-4; D ambiguous. The length of the CDR3 is 14 residues. V lost 3 bases, J lost 1 base, and 10 bases lay in between. The CDR3 sequence is CASSFRQNSYEQYF. The CDR3 DNA reads as TGTGCCAGCAGTTTCCGACAAAATTCCTACGAGCAGTACTTC.

The chain combines TRBV28 with TRBJ1-5; no reliable D call. Between the trimmed V and J ends, which lost 6 bases and 9 bases, there was a span of 18 bases. CDR1 is MDHEN and CDR2 is SYDVKM in the germline V gene. The CDR3 sequence is 14 residues long. The CDR3 sequence: CASSPYRKRMPQHF. DNA for the CDR3: TGTGCCAGCAGCCCATACCGAAAGAGGATGCCCCAGCATTTT. Full variable domain (remainder filled in from reference TRBV28 and TRBJ1-5): DVKVTQSSRYLVKRTGEKVFLECVQDMDHENMFWYRQDPGLGLRLIYFSYDVKMKEKGDIPEGYSVSREKKERFSLILESASTNQTSMYLCASSPYRKRMPQHFGDGTRLSIL.

This clonotype was detected a few times. The rearrangement links TRBV7-2 to TRBJ2-7; maybe TRBD1 (5 bases). CDR1 is SGHTA, CDR2 FQGNSA, per germline. The CDR3 runs 13 residues. Trimming took off 7 bases at V and 2 bases at J, with 12 bases between the two ends. CDR3 amino acids: CASNGDSPYEQYF. The DNA for the CDR3 is TGTGCCAGCAACGGAGACAGTCCCTACGAGCAGTACTTC.

Only a few counts were recorded for this clonotype. The gene calls are TRBV6-6 and TRBJ2-7, with D possibly being TRBD1 or TRBD2 (5 bases each). The CDR3 has 15 amino acids. CDR1 and CDR2 from the germline V gene are MNHNY and SVGAGI (reference sequence). The V gene lost 5 bases and the J gene lost 3 bases, with 17 bases spanning the gap. The chain's CDR3 is CASSKGTDQRYEQYF. In DNA form, the CDR3 reads TGTGCCAGCAGTAAGGGGACGGACCAACGCTACGAGCAGTACTTC.

This clonotype appeared a few times. The rearrangement joins TRBV7-9 to TRBJ2-7; unclear D gene. The CDR3 runs to 13 residues. CDR1 and CDR2 from the germline V gene are SEHNR and FQNEAQ (reference sequence). V was shortened by 1 base and J by 6 bases, with 10 bases between the two germline ends. DNA for the CDR3: TGTGCCAGCAGCTTAGAGGGATTTGGCGAGCAGTACTTC. Translation gives CASSLEGFGEQYF.

Remarks on this clonotype: At one of its ends the junction is not consistent with the germline gene, which may arise from a read error. This chain joins TRBV18 and TRBJ1-1; D unresolved. The CDR3 extends over 14 amino acids. Germline-derived CDR1 and CDR2 are KGHSH and LQKENI. The CDR3 loop is CAGSPPSLNTEAFF. Here the CDR3 DNA reads TGTGCCGGCTCACCACCGTCCCTGAACACTGAAGCTTTCTTT.

This chain joins TRBV6-2 or TRBV6-3 and TRBJ1-1; a possible D gene is TRBD1 (6 bases). Germline CDR1 MNHEY, CDR2 SVGEGT. V was shortened by 7 bases and J by 0 bases, with 9 bases between the two germline ends. This CDR3 region has 13 residues. The CDR3 coding sequence is TGTGCCAGCAACCAGGGGATGAACACTGAAGCTTTCTTT. Its translation is CASNQGMNTEAFF.

In this sample, this clonotype turned up many times. This chain links TRBV15 with TRBJ2-7; 8 bases fit TRBD1. Per the germline V gene, CDR1 is LNHNV and CDR2 is YYDKDF (reference sequence). The V gene end was trimmed by 3 bases and the J gene end by 5 bases; junction bases not matched to a gene: 15. CDR3 length: 17 amino acids. CDR3 sequence (DNA): TGTGCCACCAGCAGGGACGGTTGGGGGACAGGTCAGCACGAGCAGTACTTC. It encodes CATSRDGWGTGQHEQYF. Filled out from reference TRBV15 and TRBJ2-7, the complete variable domain reads DAMVIQNPRYQVTQFGKPVTLSCSQTLNHNVMYWYQQKSSQAPKLLFHYYDKDFNNEADTPDNFQSRRPNTSFCFLDIRSPGLGDTAMYLCATSRDGWGTGQHEQYFGPGTRLTVT.

Notes on this clonotype: The germline gene is not matched at one end of the junction; a read error may be the cause. The rearrangement uses TRBV28 and TRBJ2-3; 13 nucleotides match TRBD2. The length of the CDR3 is 16 residues. Germline V CDR1 and CDR2: MDHEN, SYDVKM. CDR3 residues: CASSSWTSGGTDTQYF. In DNA form, the CDR3 reads TGTGCCAGCAGTTCTTGGACTAGCGGGGGCACGGATACGCAGTATTTT. Full variable domain (remainder filled in from reference TRBV28 and TRBJ2-3): DVKVTQSSRYLVKRTGEKVFLECVQDMDHENMFWYRQDPGLGLRLIYFSYDVKMKEKGDIPEGYSVSREKKERFSLILESASTNQTSMYLCASSSWTSGGTDTQYFGPGTRLTVL.

The rearrangement uses TRBV3-1 and TRBJ2-1; 7 bases fit TRBD2. The CDR3 loop spans 15 amino acids. J lost 3 bases, V lost 4 bases, and 6 bases had no gene match. Germline CDR1 reads LGHDT; CDR2 reads YNNKEL (reference sequence). CDR3 bases: TGTGCCAGCAGCCCCAGAGCGGGGCGCTACAATGAGCAGTTCTTC. Translated, it gives CASSPRAGRYNEQFF.

In this sample, this clonotype turned up a few times. The genes are TRBV6-6 and TRBJ2-6, with D perhaps TRBD1 (7 bases). The length of the CDR3 is 15 residues. Germline lookup yields CDR1 MNHNY and CDR2 SVGAGI (reference sequence). The V end was cut by 6 bases, the J end by 8 bases, with 17 bases between. CDR3 residues: CASSRGVGQSNVLTF. The DNA for the CDR3 is TGTGCCAGCAGCAGGGGGGTGGGGCAATCCAACGTCCTGACTTTC.

This clonotype was observed a handful of times. At one of its ends the junction is not consistent with the germline gene, which may arise from a read error. The chain combines TRBV6-5 with TRBJ1-2, with 8 bases aligning to TRBD1. The germline CDR1 and CDR2 sequences are MNHEY and SVGAGI. The length of the CDR3 is 14 residues. The CDR3 bases are TGCTTGAGCGGGACAGGCGGTTCTGTGGTGAGCTACACCTTC. Translated, it gives CLSGTGGSVVSYTF.

This clonotype was counted between two and nine times. The V gene is TRBV29-1, the J gene TRBJ2-2, with D maybe TRBD1 (6 bases). Trimming stripped 7 bases from V and 0 bases from J, with 12 bases between. Germline lookup yields CDR1 SQVTM and CDR2 ANQGSEA. This CDR3 contains 14 residues. The CDR3 coding sequence is TGCAGCGCCCCGAAGGGGGCGAACACCGGGGAGCTGTTTTTT. Protein sequence: CSAPKGANTGELFF.

The table lists this clonotype with a few counts. The chain combines TRBV6-2 or TRBV6-3 with TRBJ1-1; TRBD1 matches 9 bases. CDR1 and CDR2 from the germline V gene are MNHEY and SVGEGT. V trimming: 6 bases; J trimming: 0 bases; junction bases outside the gene matches: 5. The CDR3 covers 15 residues. For the CDR3, the DNA is TGTGCCAGCAGCCACCGGGACAGGGTGAACACTGAAGCTTTCTTT. Protein sequence: CASSHRDRVNTEAFF.

V is TRBV28 and J is TRBJ1-6; D might be TRBD1 (5 bases). Germline V gene lookup returns CDR1 MDHEN and CDR2 SYDVKM. This CDR3 is 15 amino acids long. Trimming removed 7 bases at V and 3 bases at J, with 13 bases between. CDR3 amino acids: CASIQTGYYNSPLHF. The CDR3 region has the DNA TGTGCCAGCATTCAAACAGGATACTATAATTCACCCCTCCACTTT.

The table lists this clonotype with a few counts. The chain couples TRBV12-3 or TRBV12-4 to TRBJ1-4; D may be TRBD1 (5 bases). This CDR3 spans 14 amino acids. With 6 bases removed from V and 4 bases from J, the gap between germline ends came to 12 bases. DNA of the CDR3: TGTGCCAGCAGCCTAAAGGGGAGTAATGAAAAACTGTTTTTT. This sequence encodes CASSLKGSNEKLFF.

This clonotype was picked up a small number of times. The chain couples TRBV28 to TRBJ1-1, with D possibly being TRBD1 (6 bases). There are 16 residues in the CDR3. V shed 8 bases and J shed 2 bases, with 21 bases lying between them. Germline loops: CDR1 MDHEN, CDR2 SYDVKM. CDR3 coding DNA: TGTGCCAGCCGCCCGGGTGGGGGGCCCCGAAACACTGAAGCTTTCTTT. Translated: CASRPGGGPRNTEAFF.

The sample holds a few counts of this clonotype. This chain connects TRBV7-9 to TRBJ2-1; tentative D call: TRBD2 (5 bases). The V and J ends lost 5 bases and 8 bases respectively, with 22 bases between them. The germline gives CDR1 SEHNR, CDR2 FQNEAQ (reference sequence). The CDR3 length is 16 residues. The CDR3 here is CASSPPTGKDVYEQFF. CDR3 nucleotide sequence: TGTGCCAGCAGCCCCCCCACCGGGAAGGACGTTTATGAGCAGTTCTTC. The full variable domain, rest sourced from reference TRBV7-9 and TRBJ2-1, is DTGVSQNPRHKITKRGQNVTFRCDPISEHNRLYWYRQTLGQGPEFLTYFQNEAQLEKSRLLSDRFSAERPKGSFSTLEIQRTEQGDSAMYLCASSPPTGKDVYEQFFGPGTRLTVL.

This clonotype was observed a handful of times. This chain connects TRBV5-4 to TRBJ2-7, with D possibly being TRBD1 (6 bases). Germline lookup yields CDR1 SGHNT and CDR2 YYREEE (reference sequence). Trimming shortened V by 2 bases and J by 5 bases, and 17 bases separated the two germline ends. The CDR3 runs to 15 residues. For the CDR3, the DNA is TGTGCCAGCAGCTTCTACGTTTCAGGGGACGACGAGCAGTACTTC. Protein product: CASSFYVSGDDEQYF.

The CDR3 sequence: CASSLWGSSNQPQHF. The DNA for the CDR3 is TGTGCCAGCAGTTTATGGGGATCTAGCAATCAGCCCCAGCATTTT. This chain uses TRBV27 with TRBJ1-5, with no clear D. The CDR3 extends over 15 amino acids. Trimming cost V 1 base and J 0 bases, with 7 bases left between them. Germline CDR1 MNHEY, CDR2 SMNVEV (reference sequence).

This chain connects TRBV29-1 to TRBJ1-1; D not resolved. V gave up 4 bases and J gave up 2 bases, with 14 bases separating them. Germline CDR1 reads SQVTM; CDR2 reads ANQGSEA. This CDR3 spans 14 amino acids. The CDR3 region has the DNA TGCAGCGTTGTTTCGGGAGGTCTTAACACTGAAGCTTTCTTT. This gives the protein CSVVSGGLNTEAFF.

This clonotype has a count of ten or more. The chain joins TRBV6-5 to TRBJ1-1; no clear D. V lost 0 bases, J lost 8 bases, and 13 bases lay in between. This CDR3 spans 14 amino acids. Germline CDR1 reads MNHEY; CDR2 reads SVGAGI. Here the CDR3 reads CASSYSLGLPEAFF. The DNA of the CDR3 is TGTGCCAGCAGTTACTCGTTGGGTCTTCCGGAAGCTTTCTTT.

This clonotype was found a few times. The gene calls are TRBV7-8 and TRBJ1-1; D remains ambiguous. The CDR3 contains 13 residues. From germline, CDR1 is SGHVS and CDR2 FQNEAQ. Trimming took 4 bases from V and 3 from J, leaving 9 bases between them. CDR3 loop: CASSSLWDTEAFF. CDR3 bases: TGTGCCAGCAGCTCCCTGTGGGACACTGAAGCTTTCTTT. The complete variable domain, with remaining parts taken from reference TRBV7-8 and TRBJ1-1, reads GAGVSQSPRYKVAKRGQDVALRCDPISGHVSLFWYQQALGQGPEFLTYFQNEAQLDKSGLPSDRFFAERPEGSVSTLKIQRTQQEDSAVYLCASSSLWDTEAFFGQGTRLTVV.

There are many counts of this clonotype. J is TRBJ2-7 and V is TRBV19, with TRBD1 matching 11 bases. Germline CDR1 is LNHDA and CDR2 is SQIVND (reference sequence). CDR3 length: 18 amino acids. Trimming cost V 5 bases and J 6 bases; bases outside gene matches: 18. The DNA for the CDR3 is TGTGCCAGTAGTTCACCGAGGGACAGGGGGTCGTGGGCAGCCGAGCAGTACTTC. Protein product: CASSSPRDRGSWAAEQYF.

This clonotype was seen more than once but under ten times. The chain recombines TRBV14 with TRBJ2-7, with 9 bases fitting TRBD2. J lost 0 bases, V lost 8 bases, and 5 bases had no gene match. The CDR3 is 14 amino acids. The germline CDR1 and CDR2 sequences are SGHDN and FVKESK. The CDR3 spells CASGPAGGSYEQYF. For the CDR3, the DNA is TGTGCCAGCGGCCCAGCGGGAGGCTCCTACGAGCAGTACTTC. The full variable domain, completed using reference TRBV14 and TRBJ2-7, is EAGVTQFPSHSVIEKGQTVTLRCDPISGHDNLYWYRRVMGKEIKFLLHFVKESKQDESGMPNNRFLAERTGGTYSTLKVQPAELEDSGVYFCASGPAGGSYEQYFGPGTRLTVT.

This chain joins TRBV7-6 and TRBJ2-5, with 8 nucleotides matching TRBD2. V lost 7 bases, J lost 2 bases, and 12 bases stayed unmatched. Germline CDR1 SGHVS, CDR2 FNYEAQ. The CDR3 extends over 16 amino acids. Here the CDR3 DNA reads TGTGCCAGCATCCCGGGAGTAGCGGGATCGCAAGAGACCCAGTACTTC. This translates into CASIPGVAGSQETQYF. Based on the CDR3 plus reference TRBV7-6 and TRBJ2-5, the full variable domain is GAGVSQSPRYKVTKRGQDVALRCDPISGHVSLYWYRQALGQGPEFLTYFNYEAQQDKSGLPNDRFSAERPEGSISTLTIQRTEQRDSAMYRCASIPGVAGSQETQYFGPGTRLLVL.

The rearrangement links TRBV5-5 to TRBJ2-1, with 7 bases lining up with TRBD2. The CDR3 extends over 16 amino acids. Per germline, CDR1 SGHKS and CDR2 YYEKEE (reference sequence). The junction had 5 bases not matched to a gene; V was cut back by 2 bases and J by 0 bases. The chain's CDR3 is CASSFFGGSSYNEQFF. CDR3 DNA sequence: TGTGCCAGCAGCTTCTTTGGCGGGAGCTCCTACAATGAGCAGTTCTTC. The full variable domain, with the rest looked up from reference TRBV5-5 and TRBJ2-1, is DAGVTQSPTHLIKTRGQQVTLRCSPISGHKSVSWYQQVLGQGPQFIFQYYEKEERGRGNFPDRFSARQFPNYSSELNVNALLLGDSALYLCASSFFGGSSYNEQFFGPGTRLTVL.

The chain joins TRBV11-2 to TRBJ2-3, with TRBD2 matching 13 bases. Trimming removed 1 base from V and 4 bases from J; junction bases left unmatched: 8. From germline, CDR1 is SGHAT and CDR2 FQNNGV. The CDR3 is made up of 18 amino acids. CDR3 amino acids: CASSLVGLAGVSADTQYF. CDR3 sequence (DNA): TGTGCCAGCAGCTTAGTAGGACTAGCGGGAGTTTCCGCAGATACGCAGTATTTT.